This record concerns one TCR beta chain sequence. Its specificity is unknown. This sample stems from a study of cytomegalovirus exposure and HLA in healthy donors. Study conclusions and caveats: Later genetic work tied a missense DCLRE1C variant to beta-chain V and J trimming.

CDR1 is LGHNA and CDR2 is YSLEER in the germline V gene. The CDR3 loop spans 15 amino acids. V dropped 0 bases and J dropped 9; count of bases not matched to a gene: 7. The PCR had 60 Vbeta and 13 Jbeta primers. The repertoire was sequenced with immunoSEQ multiplex PCR; TCRdb's copy has only in-frame clones and lacks some. The data contain 140,000 or so clones, roughly 70% of them seen just once; the ten biggest clones take up roughly 4.7%. The chain uses TRBV4-3 and TRBJ2-4; 8 nucleotides match TRBD2. The sequenced sample was PBMCs. The sequence derives from a man in his sixties in good health and CMV-seronegative. CDR3: CASSQDPGTRGIQYF. CDR3 coding DNA: TGCGCCAGCAGCCAAGATCCCGGGACTAGGGGCATTCAGTACTTC.